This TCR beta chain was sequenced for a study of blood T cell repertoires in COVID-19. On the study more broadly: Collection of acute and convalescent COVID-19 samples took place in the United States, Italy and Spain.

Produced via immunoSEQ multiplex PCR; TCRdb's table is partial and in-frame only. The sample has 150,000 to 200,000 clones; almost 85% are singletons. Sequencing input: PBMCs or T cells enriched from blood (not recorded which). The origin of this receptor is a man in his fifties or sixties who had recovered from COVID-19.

CDR3 sequence reads: CASSLGQGLNTGELFF. The CDR3, as DNA: TGCGCCAGCAGCTTGGGACAGGGCCTAAACACCGGGGAGCTGTTTTTT. The V gene is TRBV5-1, the J gene TRBJ2-2; 7 bases agree with TRBD1. This CDR3 has 16 amino acids. Germline V gene data show CDR1 as SGHRS and CDR2 as YFSETQ. Trimming removed 0 bases from V and 2 bases from J; junction bases left unmatched: 4.